These T cell receptor beta chains were read from a single sample in a study of shared clonotypes between healthy human individuals. The table came from immunoSEQ multiplex PCR; TCRdb's copy has only in-frame clones and leaves some out. Of a few million clones listed, 80% to 95% are singletons. The sample comprised naive CD4+ T cells from PBMCs. The receptors come from a man aged 18 to 30 in good health. Some clones in this sample may be carry-over from other donors' samples. CDR3s include the opening cysteine and the closing phenylalanine or tryptophan. Each record gives: V gene, J gene, D gene, clone size, CDR3 DNA, CDR3 protein. A D gene is named only where the DNA matches it firmly. Clone sizes are given selectively: once, few, many, or a class where the clone is expanded.

TRBV5-1	TRBJ1-1	-	-	TGCGCCAGCAGCTGGACATCGAACACTGAAGCTTTCTTT	CASSWTSNTEAFF
TRBV7-6	TRBJ2-3	-	-	TGTGCCAGCAGCTCAGATGACAGGTTCACTGATACGCAGTATTTT	CASSSDDRFTDTQYF
TRBV28	TRBJ1-5	TRBD1	-	TGTGCCAGCATTCGGAGGGACAGGGCCGATCAGCCCCAGCATTTT	CASIRRDRADQPQHF
TRBV6-6	TRBJ1-1	-	-	TGTGCCAGCAGCTCGGGACAGAACACTGAAGCTTTCTTT	CASSSGQNTEAFF
TRBV6-6	TRBJ2-1	TRBD1	-	TGTGCCAGCAGTTCCGGGACAGGGTTGGTCAATGAGCAGTTCTTC	CASSSGTGLVNEQFF
TRBV20-1	TRBJ2-1	-	-	TGCAGTGGGGGGGTTAATGAGCAGTTCTTC	CSGGVNEQFF
TRBV5-1	TRBJ2-3	TRBD2	-	TGCGCCAGCAGCTTGAGGCGGGGGTCTAGCACAGATACGCAGTATTTT	CASSLRRGSSTDTQYF
TRBV5-6	TRBJ2-1	TRBD2	-	TGTGCCAGCAGCGTGGGACTATTAAATGGTGAGCAGTTCTTC	CASSVGLLNGEQFF
TRBV14	TRBJ2-1	-	-	TGTGCCAGCAGCCAAAGATTCCGGGAGACTTTCAAGTTGGGGAATGAGCAGTTCTTC	CASSQRFRETFKLGNEQFF
TRBV7-9	TRBJ2-2	-	-	TGTGCCAGCAGCTTACGGGGTCAGAACACCGGGGAGCTGTTTTTT	CASSLRGQNTGELFF
TRBV4-2	TRBJ2-2	TRBD2	-	TGTGCCAGCAGCCAAACCGGACTAGCGGAGAACACCGGGGAGCTGTTTTTT	CASSQTGLAENTGELFF
TRBV28	TRBJ2-7	-	-	TGTGCCAGCAGTCCACCCTACAGGTACTACGAGCAGTACTTC	CASSPPYRYYEQYF
TRBV18	TRBJ2-1	-	-	TGTGCCAGCTCACCAACCCTGGTGCCCTACAATGAGCAGTTCTTC	CASSPTLVPYNEQFF
TRBV28	TRBJ1-2	TRBD1	-	TGTGCCAGCCAAACCGGGGGACAGTTCTATGGCTACACCTTC	CASQTGGQFYGYTF
TRBV30	TRBJ2-7	-	-	TGTGCCTGGAGTGAGGGACAACCTTACGAGCAGTACTTC	CAWSEGQPYEQYF
TRBV28	TRBJ1-2	-	once	TGTGCCAGCAGTTTGGTAGGGTATGGCTACACCTTC	CASSLVGYGYTF
TRBV7-9	TRBJ2-1	TRBD2	-	TGTGCCAGCAGCCACGGGGCTAGCGGGAGTACCGATGAGCAGTTCTTC	CASSHGASGSTDEQFF
TRBV7-6	TRBJ2-7	-	-	TGTGCCAGCAGCTTAGCGCTGGAATACGAGCAGTACTTC	CASSLALEYEQYF
TRBV19	TRBJ2-7	TRBD1	-	TGTGCCAGTAGTACACAGGGGGGTTCCTACGAGCAGTACTTC	CASSTQGGSYEQYF
TRBV7-3	TRBJ2-6	-	-	TGTGCCAGCAGCGTCACAACCTCTGGGGCCAACGTCCTGACTTTC	CASSVTTSGANVLTF
TRBV11-2	TRBJ2-7	TRBD2	-	TGTGCCAGCAGCTGGACTAGCGGGATCCCCTACGAGCAGTACTTC	CASSWTSGIPYEQYF
TRBV7-2	TRBJ2-1	-	-	TGTGCCAGCAGCCTAACTATATCTCAGGGCAATGAGCAGTTCTTC	CASSLTISQGNEQFF
TRBV5-1	TRBJ2-1	TRBD2	-	TGCGCCAGCAGCACCGTAGCGGGAGCGGGCAATGAGCAGTTCTTC	CASSTVAGAGNEQFF
TRBV5-1	TRBJ2-3	-	-	TGCGCCAGCAGCTTGGCCCTTTGGCCTGGCACAGATACGCAGTATTTT	CASSLALWPGTDTQYF
TRBV10-2	TRBJ1-1	-	few	TGCGCCAGCAGACTTACTAACGACGGTGAAGCTTTCTTT	CASRLTNDGEAFF
TRBV28	TRBJ1-2	-	-	TGTGCCAGCAGCACCCAGGGGCCTAACTATGGCTACACCTTC	CASSTQGPNYGYTF
TRBV5-1	TRBJ2-1	-	-	TGCGCCAGCAGCTTGATTTACAGCTCCTACAATGAGCAGTTCTTC	CASSLIYSSYNEQFF
TRBV19	TRBJ2-7	TRBD2	once	TGTGCCAGTAGTCCAACTAGCGACACCTACGAGCAGTACTTC	CASSPTSDTYEQYF
TRBV28	TRBJ2-3	-	-	TGTGCCAGCAGTTTGTCTTTAGATACGCAGTATTTT	CASSLSLDTQYF
TRBV5-1	TRBJ2-2	-	-	TGCGCCAGCAGCCCACGGGGGAACACCGGGGAGCTGTTTTTT	CASSPRGNTGELFF
TRBV11-2	TRBJ2-3	TRBD2	-	TGTGCCAGCAGCTCGCCGGGACTAGCGGACCGATCTAGCACAGATACGCAGTATTTT	CASSSPGLADRSSTDTQYF
TRBV11-2	TRBJ2-2	TRBD2	-	TGTGCCAGCAGCTTAGCGGGAGGGTACACCGGGGAGCTGTTTTTT	CASSLAGGYTGELFF